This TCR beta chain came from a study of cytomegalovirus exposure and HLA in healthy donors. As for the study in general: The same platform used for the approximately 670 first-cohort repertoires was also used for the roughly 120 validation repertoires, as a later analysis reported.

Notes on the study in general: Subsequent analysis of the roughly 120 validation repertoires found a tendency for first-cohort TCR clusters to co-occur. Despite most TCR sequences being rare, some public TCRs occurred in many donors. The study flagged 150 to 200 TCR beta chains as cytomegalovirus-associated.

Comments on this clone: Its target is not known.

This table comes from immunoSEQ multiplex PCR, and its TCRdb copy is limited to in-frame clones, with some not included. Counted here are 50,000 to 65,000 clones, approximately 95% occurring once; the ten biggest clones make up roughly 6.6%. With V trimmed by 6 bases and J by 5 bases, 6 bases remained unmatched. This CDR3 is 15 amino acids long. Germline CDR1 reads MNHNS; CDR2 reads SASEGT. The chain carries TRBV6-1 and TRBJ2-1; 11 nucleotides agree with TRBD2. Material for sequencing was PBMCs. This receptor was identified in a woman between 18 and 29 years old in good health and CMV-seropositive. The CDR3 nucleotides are TGTGCCAGCAGCTCCGGGACTAGCGGAAACAATGAGCAGTTCTTC. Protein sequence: CASSSGTSGNNEQFF.